This T cell receptor (beta chain) was documented in a study of blood T cell repertoires in COVID-19. The overall study: Italy, Spain and the United States were the sources of the convalescent and acute COVID-19 samples.

The ends lost 1 base at V and 4 bases at J; junction bases unmatched: 5. The CDR3 has 15 amino acids. Germline lookup yields CDR1 MGHRA and CDR2 YSYEKL. Some clones are missing from TCRdb's copy, which holds only in-frame ones; the method was immunoSEQ multiplex PCR. Of more than 200,000 clones listed, nearly 90% are singletons. The chain carries TRBV4-1 and TRBJ2-5, with 8 bases aligning to TRBD2. The sample taken for sequencing was peripheral blood. The sequence was obtained from a woman between 40 and 55 years old who had recovered from COVID-19. The CDR3 reads CASSQGSSGRETQYF. CDR3 nucleotide sequence: TGCGCCAGCAGCCAAGGGTCCAGCGGGAGAGAGACCCAGTACTTC.